This T cell receptor (beta chain) is drawn from a study of T cell changes during pregnancy in multiple sclerosis (dated by TCRdb to about 2019). Describing the broader study: The study examined how the T cell repertoire changed over the course of pregnancy in women with multiple sclerosis.

As regards this clone: What this receptor recognizes is not known. Base qualities are not at hand, and no much larger clone is one base apart.

Libraries were prepared through the immunoSEQ multiplex PCR assay. In TCRdb, the immuneACCESS table is reduced to in-frame sequences with V and J assigned. These tables do not hold every clone; where another copy was compared, an unresolved V gene accounts for under half, and the others remain unexplained. This sample lists approximately 48,000 clones; under 95% were detected once. The ten top clones hold just under 0.6% of the sample. V sheds 4 bases and J sheds 5 bases, leaving 20 bases between their ends. CDR1 GTSNPN and CDR2 SVGIG were looked up in the germline V gene (reference sequence). Including cysteine and phenylalanine, the CDR3 has 15 amino acids. The kept DNA is CDR3 alone, 45 bases in frame from the first base.

The sample in question was CD4+ T cells from peripheral blood mononuclear cells, obtained in the second trimester of pregnancy. The chain couples TRBV30 to TRBJ2-5; the D region possibly corresponds to TRBD1 (8 bases align). This receptor was identified in a female donor with multiple sclerosis, enrolled in a pregnancy study. The sequenced DNA is TGTGCCTGGAAGGGGAGGGACAGGAGAATGGAGACCCAGTACTTC. Translated, this is CAWKGRDRRMETQYF.